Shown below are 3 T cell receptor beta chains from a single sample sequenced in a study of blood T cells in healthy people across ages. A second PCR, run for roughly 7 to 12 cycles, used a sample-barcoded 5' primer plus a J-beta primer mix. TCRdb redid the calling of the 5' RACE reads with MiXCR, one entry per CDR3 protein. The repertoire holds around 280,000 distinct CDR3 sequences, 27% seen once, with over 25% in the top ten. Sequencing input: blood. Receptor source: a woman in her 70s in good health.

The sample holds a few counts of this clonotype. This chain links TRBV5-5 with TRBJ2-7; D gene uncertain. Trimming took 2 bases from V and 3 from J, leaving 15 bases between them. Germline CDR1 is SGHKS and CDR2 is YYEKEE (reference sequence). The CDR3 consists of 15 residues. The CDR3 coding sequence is TGTGCCAGCAGCTTCGGTCCGCGGCAGAACTACGAGCAGTACTTC. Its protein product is CASSFGPRQNYEQYF.

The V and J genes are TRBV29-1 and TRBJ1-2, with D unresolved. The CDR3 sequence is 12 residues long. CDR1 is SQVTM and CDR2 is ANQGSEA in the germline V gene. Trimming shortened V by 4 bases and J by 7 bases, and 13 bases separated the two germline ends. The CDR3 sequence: CSVVGGPTGYTF. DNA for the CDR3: TGCAGCGTTGTGGGCGGACCCACTGGCTACACCTTC.

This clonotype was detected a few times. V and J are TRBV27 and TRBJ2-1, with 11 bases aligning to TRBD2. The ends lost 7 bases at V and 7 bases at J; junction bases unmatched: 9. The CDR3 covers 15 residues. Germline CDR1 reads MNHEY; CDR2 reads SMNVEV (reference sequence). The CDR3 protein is CASTPGLAEGNEQFF. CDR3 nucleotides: TGTGCCAGCACTCCGGGACTAGCGGAAGGGAATGAGCAGTTCTTC.